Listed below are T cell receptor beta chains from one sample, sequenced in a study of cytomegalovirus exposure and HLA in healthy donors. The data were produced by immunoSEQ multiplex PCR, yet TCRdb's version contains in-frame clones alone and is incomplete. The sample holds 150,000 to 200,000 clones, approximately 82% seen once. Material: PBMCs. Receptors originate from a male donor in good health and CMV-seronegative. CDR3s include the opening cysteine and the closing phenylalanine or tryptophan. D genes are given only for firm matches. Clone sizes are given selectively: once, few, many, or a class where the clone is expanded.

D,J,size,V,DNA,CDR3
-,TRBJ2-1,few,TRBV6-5,TGTGCCAGCAGTTACTCGAACCAGAACAATGAGCAGTTCTTC,CASSYSNQNNEQFF
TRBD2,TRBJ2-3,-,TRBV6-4,TGTGCCAGCAGTGGGGGGGGTAGCCGCACAGATACGCAGTATTTT,CASSGGGSRTDTQYF
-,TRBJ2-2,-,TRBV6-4,TGTGCCAGCAGTGACTCTAGCGGGAACACCGGGGAGCTGTTTTTT,CASSDSSGNTGELFF
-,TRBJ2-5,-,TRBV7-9,TGTGCCAGCAGCTTCCCCTTATCGCAAGAGACCCAGTACTTC,CASSFPLSQETQYF
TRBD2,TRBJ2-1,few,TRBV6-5,TGTGCCAGCAGTCCCCAAGCTAGCGGGAGGAATGAGCAGTTCTTC,CASSPQASGRNEQFF
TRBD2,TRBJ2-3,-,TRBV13,TGTGCCAGCAGCCCCCACCCCTGGACTAGCGGGCCTGATTTAGGATCGCCCACAGATACGCAGTATTTT,CASSPHPWTSGPDLGSPTDTQYF
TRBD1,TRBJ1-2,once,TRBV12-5,TGTGCTAGTGGTTTGTACGCCCGGGACAGCAACTCCTATGGCTACACCTTC,CASGLYARDSNSYGYTF
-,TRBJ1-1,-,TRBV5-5,TGTGCCAGCAGCTCGAACAGGGTTACTGAAGCTTTCTTT,CASSSNRVTEAFF
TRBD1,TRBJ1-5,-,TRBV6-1,TGTGCCAGCAGTAACGACAGGGCGGGGAATCAGCCCCAGCATTTT,CASSNDRAGNQPQHF
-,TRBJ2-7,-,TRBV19,TGTGCCAGTAGTATCTGGGCAGGCCTCTCCTACGAGCAGTACTTC,CASSIWAGLSYEQYF
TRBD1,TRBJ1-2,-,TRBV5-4,TGTGCCAGCAGCTTACAACAGGGGGCGAACTATGGCTACACCTTC,CASSLQQGANYGYTF
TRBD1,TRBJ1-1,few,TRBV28,TGTGCCAGCAGTTTAGGCGACAGGGGGCGTAACTTT,CASSLGDRGRNF
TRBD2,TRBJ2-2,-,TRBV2,TGTGCCAGCAGTGAATGGCGTGGGGGAGGGACCCCCCGGGAGCTGTTTTTT,CASSEWRGGGTPRELFF
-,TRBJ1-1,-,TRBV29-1,TGCAGCGCCGGGACATGGGAGAACACTGAAGCTTTCTTT,CSAGTWENTEAFF
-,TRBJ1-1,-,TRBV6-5,TGTGCCAGCAGTTACTCGATCAGGCAGAACACTGAAGCTTTCTTT,CASSYSIRQNTEAFF
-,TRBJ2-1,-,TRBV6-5,TGTGCCAGCAGTTTGGGCCCGAGCTCCTACAATGAGCAGTTCTTC,CASSLGPSSYNEQFF
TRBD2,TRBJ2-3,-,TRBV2,TGTGCCAGCAGTCACCGCCCATCTAGCGGGGCTAGCACAGATACGCAGTATTTT,CASSHRPSSGASTDTQYF
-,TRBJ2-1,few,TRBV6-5,TGTGCCAGCAGTAAGACAGGGTGGGAGGTCAATGAGCAGTTCTTC,CASSKTGWEVNEQFF
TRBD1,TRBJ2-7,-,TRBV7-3,TGTGCCAGCAGCCTAATGGGACAGGGGTCCTACGAGCAGTACTTC,CASSLMGQGSYEQYF
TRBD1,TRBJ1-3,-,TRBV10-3,TGTGCCATCAGTGTGGGACAGGGCGTCTCTGGAAACACCATATATTTT,CAISVGQGVSGNTIYF
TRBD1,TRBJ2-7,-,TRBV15,TGTGCCACCAGCAGCGGTGGGACAGGGGGACCGGGCGAGCAGTACTTC,CATSSGGTGGPGEQYF
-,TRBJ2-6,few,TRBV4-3,TGCGCCAGCAGCCAAGGGCATGGGGCCAACGTCCTGACTTTC,CASSQGHGANVLTF
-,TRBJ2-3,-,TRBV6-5,TGTGCCAGCAGTAGGACCGCTAGCGCAGATACGCAGTATTTT,CASSRTASADTQYF
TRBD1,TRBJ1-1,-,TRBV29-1,TGCAGCGGCCTGGGACAGGGTGGTACTGAAGCTTTCTTT,CSGLGQGGTEAFF
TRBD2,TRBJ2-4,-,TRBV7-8,TGTGCCAGCAGCTCCGGACTAGCGGGGGCCGGTCACATTCAGTACTTC,CASSSGLAGAGHIQYF
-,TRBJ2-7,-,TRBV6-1,TGTGCCAGCAGCGTAGGGGTGGGCGGAACCTACGAGCAGTACTTC,CASSVGVGGTYEQYF
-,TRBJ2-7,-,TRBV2,TGTGCCAGCAGTGAACGGTCAAAGTCGGGGGAGCAGTACTTC,CASSERSKSGEQYF
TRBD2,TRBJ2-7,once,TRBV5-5,TGTGCCAGCAGCTTGGCCCAAGGGAGGGACCTACGAGGGCAGTACTTC,CASSLAQGRDLRGQYF
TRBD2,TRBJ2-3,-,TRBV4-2,TGTGCCAGCAGCCAGCCCGGGACTAGCGGCGTTCAACGAACAGATACGCAGTATTTT,CASSQPGTSGVQRTDTQYF
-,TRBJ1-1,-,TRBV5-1,TGCGCCAGCAGCTTGACGGGGGACACTGAAGCTTTCTTT,CASSLTGDTEAFF
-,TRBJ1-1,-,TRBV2,TGTGCCAGCAGTATTCGGGGGTCGGACACTGAAGCTTTCTTT,CASSIRGSDTEAFF
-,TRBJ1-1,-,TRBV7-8,TGTGCCAGCAGCGGCAGGGGGAACACTGAAGCTTTCTTT,CASSGRGNTEAFF
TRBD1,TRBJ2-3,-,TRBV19,TGTGCCAGTAGTATGAAGGGGACAGGGGTCGCAGATACGCAGTATTTT,CASSMKGTGVADTQYF